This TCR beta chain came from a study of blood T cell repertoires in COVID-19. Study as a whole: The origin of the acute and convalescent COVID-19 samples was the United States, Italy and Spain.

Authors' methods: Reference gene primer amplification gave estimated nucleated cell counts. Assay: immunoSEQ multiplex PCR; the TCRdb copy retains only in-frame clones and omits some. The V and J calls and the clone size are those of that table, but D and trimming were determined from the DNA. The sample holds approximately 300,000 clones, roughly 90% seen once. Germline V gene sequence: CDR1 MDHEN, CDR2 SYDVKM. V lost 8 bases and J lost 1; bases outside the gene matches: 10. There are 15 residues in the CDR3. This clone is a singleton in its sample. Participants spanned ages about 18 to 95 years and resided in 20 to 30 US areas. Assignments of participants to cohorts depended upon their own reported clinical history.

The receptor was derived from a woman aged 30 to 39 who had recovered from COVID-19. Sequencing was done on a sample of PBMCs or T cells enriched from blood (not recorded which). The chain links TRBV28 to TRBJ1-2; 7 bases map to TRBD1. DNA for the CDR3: TGTGCCAGCCGGAAACTCGACAGGGATAACTATGGCTACACCTTC. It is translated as CASRKLDRDNYGYTF.